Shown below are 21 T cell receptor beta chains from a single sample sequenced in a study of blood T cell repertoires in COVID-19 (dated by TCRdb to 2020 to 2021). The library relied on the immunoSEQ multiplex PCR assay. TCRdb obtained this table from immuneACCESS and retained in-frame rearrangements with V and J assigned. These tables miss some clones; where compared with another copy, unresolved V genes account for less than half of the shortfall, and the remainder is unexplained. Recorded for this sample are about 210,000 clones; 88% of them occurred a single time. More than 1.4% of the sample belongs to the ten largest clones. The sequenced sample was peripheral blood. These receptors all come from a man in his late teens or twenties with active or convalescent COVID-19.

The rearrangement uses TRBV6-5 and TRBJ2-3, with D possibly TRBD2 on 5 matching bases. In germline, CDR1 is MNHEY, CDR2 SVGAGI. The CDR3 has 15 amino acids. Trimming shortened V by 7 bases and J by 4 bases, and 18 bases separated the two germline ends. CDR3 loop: CASIKDGVGSDTQYF. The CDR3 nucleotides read TGTGCCAGCATCAAGGACGGGGTTGGGTCAGATACGCAGTATTTT.

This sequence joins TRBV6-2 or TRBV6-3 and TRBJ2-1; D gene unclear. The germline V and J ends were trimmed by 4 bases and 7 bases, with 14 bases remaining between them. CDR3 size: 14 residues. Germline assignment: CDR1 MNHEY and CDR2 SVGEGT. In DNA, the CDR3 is TGTGCCAGCAGTTTTATCCTTTACGGGAATGAGCAGTTCTTC. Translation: CASSFILYGNEQFF.

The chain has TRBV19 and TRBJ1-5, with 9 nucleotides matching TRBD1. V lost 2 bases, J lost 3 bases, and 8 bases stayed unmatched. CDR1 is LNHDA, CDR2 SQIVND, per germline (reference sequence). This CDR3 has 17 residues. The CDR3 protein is CASSIFGQGWNNQPQHF. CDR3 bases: TGTGCCAGTAGTATATTCGGACAGGGGTGGAACAATCAGCCCCAGCATTTT.

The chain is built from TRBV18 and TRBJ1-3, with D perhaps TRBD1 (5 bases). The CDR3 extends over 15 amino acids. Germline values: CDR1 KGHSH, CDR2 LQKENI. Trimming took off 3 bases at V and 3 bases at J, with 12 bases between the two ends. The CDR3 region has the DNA TGTGCCAGCTCACCCCCGGCAGGGCGTGGAAACACCATATATTTT. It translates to CASSPPAGRGNTIYF.

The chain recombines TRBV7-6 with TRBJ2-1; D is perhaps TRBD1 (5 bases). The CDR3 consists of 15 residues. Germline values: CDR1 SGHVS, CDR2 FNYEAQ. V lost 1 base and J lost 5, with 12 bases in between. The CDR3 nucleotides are TGTGCCAGCAGCTTAGGACAGACCTTCAACAATGAGCAGTTCTTC. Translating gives CASSLGQTFNNEQFF.

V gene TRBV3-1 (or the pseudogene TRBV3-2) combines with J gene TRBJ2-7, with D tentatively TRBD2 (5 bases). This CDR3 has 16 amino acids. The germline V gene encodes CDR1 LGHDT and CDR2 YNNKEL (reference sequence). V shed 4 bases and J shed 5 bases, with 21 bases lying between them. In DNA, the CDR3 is TGTGCCAGCAGCCTCCTATGGAGAGGGATCGGGGACGAGCAGTACTTC. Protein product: CASSLLWRGIGDEQYF.

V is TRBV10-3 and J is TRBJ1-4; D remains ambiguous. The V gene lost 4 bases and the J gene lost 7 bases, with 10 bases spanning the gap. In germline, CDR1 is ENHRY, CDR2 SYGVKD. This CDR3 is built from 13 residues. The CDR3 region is CAISAPPGEKLFF. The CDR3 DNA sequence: TGTGCCATCAGTGCCCCACCGGGTGAAAAACTGTTTTTT.

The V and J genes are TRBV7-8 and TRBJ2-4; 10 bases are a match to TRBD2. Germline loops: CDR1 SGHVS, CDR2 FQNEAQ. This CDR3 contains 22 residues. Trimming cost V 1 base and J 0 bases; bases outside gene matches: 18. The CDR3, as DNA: TGTGCCAGCAGCTTAGTTGGTTCTAGCGGGAGTACAACACCACAAGCCAAAAACATTCAGTACTTC. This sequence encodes CASSLVGSSGSTTPQAKNIQYF.

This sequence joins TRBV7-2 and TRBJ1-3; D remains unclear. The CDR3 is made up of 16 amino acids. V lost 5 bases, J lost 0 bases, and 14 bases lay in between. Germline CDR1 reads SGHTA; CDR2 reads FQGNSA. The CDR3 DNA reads TGTGCCAGCAGCCACACGGCGGGTAGCTCTGGAAACACCATATATTTT. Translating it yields CASSHTAGSSGNTIYF.

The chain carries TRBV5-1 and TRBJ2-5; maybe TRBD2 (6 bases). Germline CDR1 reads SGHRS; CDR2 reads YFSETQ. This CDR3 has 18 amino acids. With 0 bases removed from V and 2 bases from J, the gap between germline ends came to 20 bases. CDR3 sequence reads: CASSLDIFAGWDQETQYF. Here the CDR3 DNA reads TGCGCCAGCAGCTTGGACATTTTTGCGGGGTGGGATCAAGAGACCCAGTACTTC.

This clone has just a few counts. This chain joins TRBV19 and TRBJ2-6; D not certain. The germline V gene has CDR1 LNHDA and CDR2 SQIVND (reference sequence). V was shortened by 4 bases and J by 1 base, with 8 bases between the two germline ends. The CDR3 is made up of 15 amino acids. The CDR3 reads CASSTLLSGANVLTF. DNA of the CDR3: TGTGCCAGTAGTACTCTCCTATCTGGGGCCAACGTCCTGACTTTC. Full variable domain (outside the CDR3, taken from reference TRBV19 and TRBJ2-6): DGGITQSPKYLFRKEGQNVTLSCEQNLNHDAMYWYRQDPGQGLRLIYYSQIVNDFQKGDIAEGYSVSREKKESFPLTVTSAQKNPTAFYLCASSTLLSGANVLTFGAGSRLTVL.

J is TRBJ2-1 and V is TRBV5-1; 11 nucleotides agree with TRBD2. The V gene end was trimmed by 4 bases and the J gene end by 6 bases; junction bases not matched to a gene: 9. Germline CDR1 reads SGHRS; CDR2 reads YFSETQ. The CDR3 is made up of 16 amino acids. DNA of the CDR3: TGCGCCAGCAGCGAGATAACTAGCGGGAGTGGCAATGAGCAGTTCTTC. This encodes CASSEITSGSGNEQFF.

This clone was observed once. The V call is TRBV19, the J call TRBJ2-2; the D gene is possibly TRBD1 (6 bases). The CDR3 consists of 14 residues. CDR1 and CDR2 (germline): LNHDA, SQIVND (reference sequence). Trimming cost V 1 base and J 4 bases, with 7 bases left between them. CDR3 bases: TGTGCCAGTAGTATAGGACAGGTCACCGGGGAGCTGTTTTTT. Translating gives CASSIGQVTGELFF.

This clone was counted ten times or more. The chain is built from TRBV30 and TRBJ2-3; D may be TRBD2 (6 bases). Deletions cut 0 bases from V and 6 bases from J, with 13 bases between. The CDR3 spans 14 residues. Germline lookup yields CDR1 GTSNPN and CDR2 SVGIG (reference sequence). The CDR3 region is CAWSVHGRGDTQYF. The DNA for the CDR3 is TGTGCCTGGAGTGTACACGGGAGAGGGGATACGCAGTATTTT.

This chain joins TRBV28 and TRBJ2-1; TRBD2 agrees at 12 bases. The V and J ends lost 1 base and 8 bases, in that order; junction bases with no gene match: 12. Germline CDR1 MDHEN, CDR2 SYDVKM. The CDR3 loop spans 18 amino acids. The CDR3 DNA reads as TGTGCCAGCAGTTTATTCGGGTGGGCTAGCGGGAGGGCCGATGAGCAGTTCTTC. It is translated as CASSLFGWASGRADEQFF. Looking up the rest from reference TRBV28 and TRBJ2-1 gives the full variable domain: DVKVTQSSRYLVKRTGEKVFLECVQDMDHENMFWYRQDPGLGLRLIYFSYDVKMKEKGDIPEGYSVSREKKERFSLILESASTNQTSMYLCASSLFGWASGRADEQFFGPGTRLTVL.

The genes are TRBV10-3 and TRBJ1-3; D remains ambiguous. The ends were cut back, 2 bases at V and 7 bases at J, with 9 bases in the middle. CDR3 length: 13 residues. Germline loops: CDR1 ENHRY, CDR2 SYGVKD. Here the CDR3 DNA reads TGTGCCATCAGTGAGCAGTCGTCTAACACCATATATTTT. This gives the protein CAISEQSSNTIYF.

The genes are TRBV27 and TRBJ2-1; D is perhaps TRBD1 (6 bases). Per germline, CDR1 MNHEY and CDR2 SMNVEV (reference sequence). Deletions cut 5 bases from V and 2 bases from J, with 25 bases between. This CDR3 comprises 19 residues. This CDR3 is CASSPKDYRETWAYNEQFF. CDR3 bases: TGTGCCAGCAGTCCTAAGGATTACAGGGAAACGTGGGCCTACAATGAGCAGTTCTTC.

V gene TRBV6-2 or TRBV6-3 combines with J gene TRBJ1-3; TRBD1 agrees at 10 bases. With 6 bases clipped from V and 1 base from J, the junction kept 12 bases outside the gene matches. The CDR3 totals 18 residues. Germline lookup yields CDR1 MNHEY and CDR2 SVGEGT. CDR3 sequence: CASSPFRRDRGSGNTIYF. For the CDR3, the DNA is TGTGCCAGCAGCCCCTTTCGCCGGGACAGGGGATCTGGAAACACCATATATTTT.

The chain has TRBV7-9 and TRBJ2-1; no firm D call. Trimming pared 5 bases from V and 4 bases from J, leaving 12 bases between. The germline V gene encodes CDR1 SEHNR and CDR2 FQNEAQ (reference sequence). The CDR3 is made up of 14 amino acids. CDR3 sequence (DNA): TGTGCCAGCAGCCCATACTCAGGATACAATGAGCAGTTCTTC. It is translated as CASSPYSGYNEQFF.

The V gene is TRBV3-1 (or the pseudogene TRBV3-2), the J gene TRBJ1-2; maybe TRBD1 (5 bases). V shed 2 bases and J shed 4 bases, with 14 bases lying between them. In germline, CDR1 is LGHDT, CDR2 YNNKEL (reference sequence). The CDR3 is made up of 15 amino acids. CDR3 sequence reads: CASSQPGRGIYGYTF. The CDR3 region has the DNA TGTGCCAGCAGCCAACCAGGGAGGGGTATCTATGGCTACACCTTC.

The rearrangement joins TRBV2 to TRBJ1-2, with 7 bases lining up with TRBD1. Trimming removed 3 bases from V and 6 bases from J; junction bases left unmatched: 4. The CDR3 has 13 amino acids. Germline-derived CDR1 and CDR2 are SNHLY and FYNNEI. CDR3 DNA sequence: TGTGCCAGCAGTGATAGACAGGGAAATGGCTACACCTTC. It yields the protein CASSDRQGNGYTF.